The clone carrying this TCR beta chain was counted at least ten times. Its antigen is undetermined. The data are from a study of molecular identifiers for immune sequencing clone quantification. Overall study: The replicate experiment used RNA from roughly 18,000 or 92,000 naive CD8 cells. This RNA was split into five aliquots, and four of them were sequenced. Regarding the study as a whole: Clones above 20 RNA copies held over 97% of effector molecules, under 1% in naive cells. Spiked-in Jurkat TCR RNA corresponding to one cell was reported as detectable against 750,000 to 1,000,000 naive cells.

Making the bulk TCR libraries relied on previously described methods and listed TCR primers. Each CDR3 protein gets one entry after TCRdb re-called the PCR reads with MiXCR. The sample consists of tens of thousands of distinct CDR3 sequences, approximately 17% of them appearing once. Trimming took 4 bases from V and 2 from J; bases not matched to a gene: 8. The CDR3 is made up of 16 amino acids. Germline values: CDR1 SGHTS, CDR2 YDEGEE. Sample: naive CD8+ T cells from blood, with Jurkat cell RNA spiked in. The subset is: FACS-sorted CD8+CD4-CCR7+CD45RA+ naive T cells. The chain carries TRBV5-8 and TRBJ2-2; TRBD1 agrees at 7 bases. The origin of this receptor is a human donor in good health. Some libraries in this study had Jurkat cell RNA spiked in. DNA of the CDR3: TGTGCCAGCAGCCCTACCGGGACAGCAAACACCGGGGAGCTGTTTTTT. It encodes CASSPTGTANTGELFF.